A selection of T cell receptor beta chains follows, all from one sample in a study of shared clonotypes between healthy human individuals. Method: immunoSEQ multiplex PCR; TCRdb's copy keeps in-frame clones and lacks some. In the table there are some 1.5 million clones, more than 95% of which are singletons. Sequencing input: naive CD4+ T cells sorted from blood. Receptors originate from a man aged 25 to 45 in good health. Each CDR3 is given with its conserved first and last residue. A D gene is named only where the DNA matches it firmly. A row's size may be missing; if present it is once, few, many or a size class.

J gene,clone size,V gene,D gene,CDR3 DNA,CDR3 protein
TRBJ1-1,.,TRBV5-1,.,TGCGCCAGCAGCTTGCCGGCCCCCCCAGGGGTCGGGTCAAACACTGAAGCTTTCTTT,CASSLPAPPGVGSNTEAFF
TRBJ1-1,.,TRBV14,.,TGTGCCAGCAGCCAAGATGCAGGGTGGAACACTGAAGCTTTCTTT,CASSQDAGWNTEAFF
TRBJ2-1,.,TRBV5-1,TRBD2,TGCGCCAGCACCCTGACTAGCGGGAGTGTCAATGAGCAGTTCTTC,CASTLTSGSVNEQFF
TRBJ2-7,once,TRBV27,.,TGTGCCAGCAAAATCCGGGGGATATCCTACGAGCAGTACTTC,CASKIRGISYEQYF
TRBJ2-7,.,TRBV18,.,TGTGCCAGCTCCACAGCCTACGAGCAGTACTTC,CASSTAYEQYF
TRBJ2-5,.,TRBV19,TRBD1,TGTGCCAGTAGTCTGCAGGGACAGGGAGGGGAGACCCAGTACTTC,CASSLQGQGGETQYF
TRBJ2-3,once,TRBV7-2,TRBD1,TGTGCCAGCAGCAGGTTGGGACAGAAAGGGGATACGCAGTATTTT,CASSRLGQKGDTQYF
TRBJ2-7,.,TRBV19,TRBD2,TGTGCCAGTAGTATAAGACTATCGGCGGGAGTCCACGAGCAGTACTTC,CASSIRLSAGVHEQYF
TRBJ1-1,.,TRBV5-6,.,TGTGCCAGCAGCTGGAAGGGAATCGGATCTCGGGACACTGAAGCTTTCTTT,CASSWKGIGSRDTEAFF
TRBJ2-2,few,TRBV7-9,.,TGTGCCAGCAGCTCCCCCGGGGGAGACACCGGGGAGCTGTTTTTT,CASSSPGGDTGELFF
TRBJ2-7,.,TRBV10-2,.,TGCGCCAGCAGGGGGGACATATCCTACGAGCAGTACTTC,CASRGDISYEQYF
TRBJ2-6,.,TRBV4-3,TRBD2,TGCGCCAGCAGCCAAGATGCGCCAGAGGCTAGCGGGGTTTCTGGGGCCAACGTCCTGACTTTC,CASSQDAPEASGVSGANVLTF
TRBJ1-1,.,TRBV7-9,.,TGTGCCAGCAGCTTAGATCAGCGATCTGAAGCTTTCTTT,CASSLDQRSEAFF
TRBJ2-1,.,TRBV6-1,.,TGTGCCAGCAGTGAACGGGTAGCAGGCTACTACAATGAGCAGTTCTTC,CASSERVAGYYNEQFF
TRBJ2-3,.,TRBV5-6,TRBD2,TGTGCCAGCAGCGCCGGGACTAGCGGTAGCACAGATACGCAGTATTTT,CASSAGTSGSTDTQYF
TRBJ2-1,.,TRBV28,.,TGTGCCAGCAGTTTAGGCCCGGCTTTGTGGCACAATGAGCAGTTCTTC,CASSLGPALWHNEQFF
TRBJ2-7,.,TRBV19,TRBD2,TGTGCCAGTGCCAGGCGAACTAGCGGTACCTACGAGCAGTACTTC,CASARRTSGTYEQYF
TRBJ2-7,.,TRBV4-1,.,TGCGCCTCTGCCGAGGGGGAGGGCCCTTCCTACGAGCAGTACTTC,CASAEGEGPSYEQYF